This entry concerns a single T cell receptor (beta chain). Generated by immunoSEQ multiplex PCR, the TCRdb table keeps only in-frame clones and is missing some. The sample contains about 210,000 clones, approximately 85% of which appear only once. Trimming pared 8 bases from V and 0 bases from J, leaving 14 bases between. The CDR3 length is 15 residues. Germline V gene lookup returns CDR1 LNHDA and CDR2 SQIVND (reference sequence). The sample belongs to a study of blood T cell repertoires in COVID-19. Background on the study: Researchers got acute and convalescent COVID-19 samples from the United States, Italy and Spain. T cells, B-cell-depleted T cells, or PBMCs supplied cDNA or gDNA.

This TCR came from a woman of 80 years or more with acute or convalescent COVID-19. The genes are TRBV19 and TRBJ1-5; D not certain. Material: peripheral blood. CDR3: CASGFFGYSNQPQHF. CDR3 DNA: TGTGCCAGTGGGTTTTTCGGGTATAGCAATCAGCCCCAGCATTTT.